Following are 10 T cell receptor beta chains from one sample sequenced in a study of blood T cell repertoires in COVID-19 (dated by TCRdb to about 2020). The library was prepared using the immunoSEQ multiplex PCR assay. Sourced from immuneACCESS, this table was stored by TCRdb with only in-frame sequences that have V and J called. A share of the clones is absent; for the studies checked, an unresolved V gene accounts for under half, and the remainder has no known explanation. The sample data list approximately 210,000 clones, and approximately 86% of these were observed just once. The leading ten clones occupy about 0.91% of the sample. Source material: peripheral blood. The origin of the receptors is a man in his sixties with COVID-19, enrolled during active disease.

The V and J genes are TRBV7-2 and TRBJ1-5, with 9 bases that match TRBD1. The CDR3 runs to 15 residues. Unmatched junction bases numbered 8, after V lost 5 bases and J lost 6 bases. CDR1 SGHTA and CDR2 FQGNSA come from the germline V gene. The CDR3 is CASSKQGAVSQPQHF. In DNA, the CDR3 is TGTGCCAGCAGCAAACAGGGGGCAGTTAGTCAGCCCCAGCATTTT.

This clone occurred once. The V gene is TRBV30, the J gene TRBJ2-7; 10 bases fit TRBD2. Per the germline V gene, CDR1 is GTSNPN and CDR2 is SVGIG (reference sequence). This CDR3 has 14 residues. The trim removed 4 bases at V and 3 bases at J, leaving 6 bases unmatched. As DNA, the CDR3 is TGTGCCTGGAACAATCTAGCGGGAGTCTACGAGCAGTACTTC. It encodes CAWNNLAGVYEQYF.

V is TRBV28 and J is TRBJ1-4, with 9 bases identical to TRBD1. In germline, CDR1 is MDHEN, CDR2 SYDVKM. The CDR3 is made up of 17 amino acids. V was pared by 5 bases and J by 8 bases, with 15 bases of the junction left unmatched. CDR3 region: CASSRSGTGSFSEKLFF. CDR3 coding DNA: TGTGCCAGCAGTCGAAGTGGGACAGGGAGTTTTTCCGAAAAACTGTTTTTT.

The V gene is TRBV6-5, the J gene TRBJ2-1; no clear D gene. CDR3 length equals 13 residues. Germline V gene data show CDR1 as MNHEY and CDR2 as SVGAGI. V dropped 0 bases and J dropped 10 bases, with 10 bases sitting between them. CDR3 sequence reads: CASSYSRATEQFF. Here the CDR3 DNA reads TGTGCCAGCAGTTACTCGAGAGCGACCGAGCAGTTCTTC.

This clone was detected a few times. The chain has TRBV2 and TRBJ1-4; 11 bases are a match to TRBD1. The trim removed 9 bases at V and 13 bases at J, leaving 10 bases unmatched. Germline V lookup: CDR1 SNHLY, CDR2 FYNNEI. This CDR3 region has 13 residues. Here the CDR3 reads CASAGTGGKGLFF. The CDR3 DNA is TGTGCCAGTGCCGGGACAGGGGGAAAGGGACTGTTTTTT.

The chain recombines TRBV28 with TRBJ1-2; the D gene is possibly TRBD1 (5 bases). This CDR3 is 16 amino acids long. Trimming cost V 8 bases and J 6 bases, with 25 bases left between them. In germline, CDR1 is MDHEN, CDR2 SYDVKM. The CDR3 nucleotides are TGTGCCAGCCGGGGGGGGGAAGAGTTCGATAAGAATGGCTACACCTTC. Residues: CASRGGEEFDKNGYTF.

This chain joins TRBV7-3 and TRBJ1-6, with a tentative D call TRBD1 (5 bases). The CDR3 runs to 14 residues. Trimming removed 2 bases at V and 9 bases at J, with 11 bases between. Germline CDR1 and CDR2: SGHTA and FQGTGA. CDR3 residues: CASSLAGLASPLHF. DNA for the CDR3: TGTGCCAGCAGCTTAGCAGGGTTGGCTTCACCCCTCCACTTT.

J is TRBJ2-5 and V is TRBV29-1, with D possibly being TRBD2 (5 bases). The V end was cut by 6 bases, the J end by 9 bases, with 20 bases between. Germline-derived CDR1 and CDR2 are SQVTM and ANQGSEA. The CDR3 contains 13 residues. The CDR3 nucleotides are TGCAGCGTCGCTGCTTCCACCCCCGGGGCCCAGTACTTC. Residues: CSVAASTPGAQYF.

This chain joins TRBV3-1 (or the pseudogene TRBV3-2) and TRBJ1-1, with D unresolved. V lost 4 bases to trimming and J lost 4 bases, with 10 bases between them. Germline lookup yields CDR1 LGHDT and CDR2 YNNKEL (reference sequence). This CDR3 has 13 residues. The CDR3 loop is CASSRVSGTEAFF. DNA of the CDR3: TGTGCCAGCAGCCGGGTGAGCGGCACTGAAGCTTTCTTT.

The chain is built from TRBV3-1 (or the pseudogene TRBV3-2) and TRBJ2-3; tentatively, D is TRBD1 (6 bases). This CDR3 is built from 14 residues. With 7 bases removed from V and 1 base from J, the gap between germline ends came to 12 bases. Germline values: CDR1 LGHDT, CDR2 YNNKEL (reference sequence). In DNA form, the CDR3 reads TGTGCCAGCATGCGGACAGCCGGCACAGATACGCAGTATTTT. It specifies CASMRTAGTDTQYF.